Each of the 2 T cell receptor beta chains below was sequenced from the same sample in a study of shared clonotypes between healthy human individuals (dated by TCRdb to the early 2020s). Receptor libraries were prepared by the immunoSEQ multiplex PCR assay. As stored in TCRdb, this immuneACCESS dataset retains in-frame rearrangements with V and J assigned. A fraction of the clones does not appear; measured against another copy, unresolved V genes explain less than half of the discrepancy, and the remainder lacks a known reason. Present in this sample are approximately 720,000 clones, about 90% of which were seen just once. Clones ranked in the top ten supply approximately 24% of the sample. For the CD8 naive samples, CD45RO-negative cells were positively selected for CCR7, yielding a CD45RA+CCR7+ population from which TemRA cells were excluded. Sequencing input: naive CD8+ T cells sorted from blood. Reading the label with the study, this specimen's cell subset or site is: CD45RA+CCR7+. The receptors come from a man aged 30 to 39 in good health.

The rearrangement links TRBV10-3 to TRBJ2-7; 10 bases fit TRBD1. V trimming: 4 bases; J trimming: 2 bases; junction bases outside the gene matches: 5. CDR3 length: 15 amino acids. The germline V gene encodes CDR1 ENHRY and CDR2 SYGVKD. CDR3 region: CAISALGTGAYEQYF. The CDR3 coding sequence is TGTGCCATCAGTGCTTTAGGGACAGGGGCCTACGAGCAGTACTTC.

The V and J genes are TRBV5-1 and TRBJ2-2; TRBD1 aligns across 9 bases. Germline CDR1 is SGHRS and CDR2 is YFSETQ. After removal of 0 bases from V and 3 bases from J, the junction contained 6 bases not matched to a gene. This CDR3 has 17 residues. This CDR3 is CASSLGVRTGDTGELFF. As DNA, the CDR3 is TGCGCCAGCAGCTTGGGTGTTAGGACAGGGGACACCGGGGAGCTGTTTTTT.